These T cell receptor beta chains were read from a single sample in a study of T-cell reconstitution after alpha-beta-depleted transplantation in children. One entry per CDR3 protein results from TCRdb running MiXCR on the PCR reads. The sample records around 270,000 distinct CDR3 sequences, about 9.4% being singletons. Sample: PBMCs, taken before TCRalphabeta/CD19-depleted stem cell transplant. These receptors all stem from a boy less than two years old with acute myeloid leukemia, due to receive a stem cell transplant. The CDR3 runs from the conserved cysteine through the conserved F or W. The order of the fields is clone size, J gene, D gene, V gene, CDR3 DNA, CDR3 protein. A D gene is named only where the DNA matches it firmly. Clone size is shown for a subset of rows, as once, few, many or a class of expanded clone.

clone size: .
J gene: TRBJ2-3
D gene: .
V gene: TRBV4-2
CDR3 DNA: TGTGCCATCGGCCTGGGCTTAGCAAGGAGCCCAGATACGCAGTATTTT
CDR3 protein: CAIGLGLARSPDTQYF

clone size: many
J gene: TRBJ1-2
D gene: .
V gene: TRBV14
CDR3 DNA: TGTGCCAGCAGCCAAATCAGGGACCATGGCTACACCTTC
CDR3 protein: CASSQIRDHGYTF

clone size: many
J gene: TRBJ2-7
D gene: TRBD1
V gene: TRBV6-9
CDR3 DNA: TGTGCCAGCAGCCCCGGGACAGGGATCTCCTACGAGCAGTACTTC
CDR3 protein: CASSPGTGISYEQYF

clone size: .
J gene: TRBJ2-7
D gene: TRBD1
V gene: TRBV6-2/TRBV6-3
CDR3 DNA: TGTGCCAGCAGTCACGGGACAGGGGGCAACGAGCAGTACTTC
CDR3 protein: CASSHGTGGNEQYF

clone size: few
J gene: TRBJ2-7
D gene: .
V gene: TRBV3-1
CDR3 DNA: TGTGCCAGCAGCCAAGAAATTGGGGGGGCTTACCCCTACGAGCAGTACTTC
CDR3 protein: CASSQEIGGAYPYEQYF

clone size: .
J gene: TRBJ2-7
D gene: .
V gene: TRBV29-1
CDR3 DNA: TGCAGCGTTCTCCGGACAGCCTCCTACGAGCAGTACTTC
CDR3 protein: CSVLRTASYEQYF

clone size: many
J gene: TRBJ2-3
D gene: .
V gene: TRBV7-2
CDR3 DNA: TGTGCCAGCAGCTCCGGACAGATGCTTGGCACAGATACGCAGTATTTT
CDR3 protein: CASSSGQMLGTDTQYF

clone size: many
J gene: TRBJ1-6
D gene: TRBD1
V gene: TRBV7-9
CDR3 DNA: TGTGCCAGCAGCTTTCCCCGGACAGGCAATTCACCCCTCCACTTT
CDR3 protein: CASSFPRTGNSPLHF

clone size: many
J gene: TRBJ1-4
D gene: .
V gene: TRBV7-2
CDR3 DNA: TGTGCCAGCACCCCTGAGGGGACGGAAAAACTGTTTTTT
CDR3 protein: CASTPEGTEKLFF

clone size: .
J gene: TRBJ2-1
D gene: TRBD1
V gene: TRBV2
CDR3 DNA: TGTGCCAGCAGTGAACAAATCCAGGGGGCTTCCTACAATGAGCAGTTCTTC
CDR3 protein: CASSEQIQGASYNEQFF

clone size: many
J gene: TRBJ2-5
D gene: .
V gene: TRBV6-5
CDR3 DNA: TGTGCCAGCACCTCGGGGGTTGAGACCCAGTACTTC
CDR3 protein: CASTSGVETQYF

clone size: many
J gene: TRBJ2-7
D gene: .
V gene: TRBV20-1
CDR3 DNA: TGCAGTGCTAGAGATGGCTACGAGCAGTACTTC
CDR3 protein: CSARDGYEQYF

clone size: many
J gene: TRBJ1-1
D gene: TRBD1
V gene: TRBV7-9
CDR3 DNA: TGTGCCAGCAGTCACAGGGGGGCCACTGAAGCTTTCTTT
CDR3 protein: CASSHRGATEAFF

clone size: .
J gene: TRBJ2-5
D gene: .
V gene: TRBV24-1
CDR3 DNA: TGTGCCACCAGTGATTTGCTCACGCAGACCGATGACGAGACCCAGTACTTC
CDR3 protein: CATSDLLTQTDDETQYF

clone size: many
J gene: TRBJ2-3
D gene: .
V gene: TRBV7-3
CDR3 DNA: TGTGCCAGCAGCATAATGGGAGGTCGCACAGATTCGCAGTATTTT
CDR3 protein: CASSIMGGRTDSQYF

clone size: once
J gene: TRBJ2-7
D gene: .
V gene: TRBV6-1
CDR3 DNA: TGTGCCAGCAGTGTGCCGGGACACTTCTACCAGCAGTACTTC
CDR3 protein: CASSVPGHFYQQYF

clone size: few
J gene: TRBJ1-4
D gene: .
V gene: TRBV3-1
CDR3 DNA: TGTGCCAGCAGCCAACTGGTTCCGAGGACCAATGAAAAACTGTTTTTT
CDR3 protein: CASSQLVPRTNEKLFF

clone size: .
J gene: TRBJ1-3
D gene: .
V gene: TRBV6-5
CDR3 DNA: TGTGCCAGCAGTTACTCCTTCGCGGAAGCAAGTGGAAACACCATATATTTT
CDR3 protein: CASSYSFAEASGNTIYF

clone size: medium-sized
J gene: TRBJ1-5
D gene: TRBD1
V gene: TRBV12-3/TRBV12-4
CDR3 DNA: TGTGCCAGCAGCCCACAGGGGCATCAGCCCCAGCATTTT
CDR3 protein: CASSPQGHQPQHF

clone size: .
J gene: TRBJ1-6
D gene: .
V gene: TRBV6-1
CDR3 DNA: TGTGCCAGCAGCTCACAGGGAGTCGTAGACAATTCACCCCTCCACTTT
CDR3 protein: CASSSQGVVDNSPLHF

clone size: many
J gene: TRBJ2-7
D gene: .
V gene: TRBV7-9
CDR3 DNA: TGTGCCAGCAGCTTAGGGGATGTAAACGAGCAGTACTTC
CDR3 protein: CASSLGDVNEQYF

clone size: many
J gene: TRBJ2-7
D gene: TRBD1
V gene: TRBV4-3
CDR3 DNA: TGCGCCAGCAGCCAAGGTACAGGGGGCTCCTACGAGCAGTACTTC
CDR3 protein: CASSQGTGGSYEQYF

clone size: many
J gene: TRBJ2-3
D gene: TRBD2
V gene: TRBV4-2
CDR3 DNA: TGTGCCAGCAGTCCCAGCGGGAGGGGGGACACAGATACGCAGTATTTT
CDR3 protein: CASSPSGRGDTDTQYF

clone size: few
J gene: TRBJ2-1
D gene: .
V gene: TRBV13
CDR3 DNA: TGTGCCAGCGGACAGTCGAGCTCCTACAATGAGCAGTTCTTC
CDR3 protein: CASGQSSSYNEQFF

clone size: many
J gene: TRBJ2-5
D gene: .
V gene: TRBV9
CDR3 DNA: TGTGCCAGCAGCGGAACAGGCCGTTGGGAGACCCAGTACTTC
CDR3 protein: CASSGTGRWETQYF

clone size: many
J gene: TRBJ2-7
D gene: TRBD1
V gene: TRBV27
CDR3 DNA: TGTGCCAGCAGTTTTTTCGGACAGGGGGCCTACGAGCAGTACTTC
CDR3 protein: CASSFFGQGAYEQYF

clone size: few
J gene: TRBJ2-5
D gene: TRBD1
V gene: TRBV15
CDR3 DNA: TGTGCCACCAGCAGAGGACAGGGTTTTCGAGAGACCCAGTACTTC
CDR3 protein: CATSRGQGFRETQYF

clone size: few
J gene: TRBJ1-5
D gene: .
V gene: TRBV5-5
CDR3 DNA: TGTGCCAGCAGCTTGGTACATCAGGATCAGCCCCAGCATTTT
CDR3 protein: CASSLVHQDQPQHF

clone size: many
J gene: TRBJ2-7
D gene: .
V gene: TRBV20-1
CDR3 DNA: TGCAGTGCTGCATCCGGGACTGGAACCTACGAGCAGTACTTC
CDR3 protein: CSAASGTGTYEQYF

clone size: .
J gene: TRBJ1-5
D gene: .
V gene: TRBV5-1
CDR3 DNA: TGCGCCAGCAGCTTATCGGGGTTCAATCAGCCCCAGCATTTT
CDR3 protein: CASSLSGFNQPQHF

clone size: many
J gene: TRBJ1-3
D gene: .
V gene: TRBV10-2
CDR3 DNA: TGCGCCAGCAGTACGGGGGGGCGAAACACCATATATTTT
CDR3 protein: CASSTGGRNTIYF